The clone carrying this T cell receptor (beta chain) was seen many times. The data originate from a study of T cells in Graves' hyperthyroidism and ophthalmopathy. Stability of Graves' hyperthyroidism was defined as absent ophthalmopathy progression within 18 months. Uncontrolled infections, other autoimmune diseases, pregnancy or lactation led to exclusion of patients. This CDR3 has 13 residues. V was trimmed by 2 bases and J by 4 bases, leaving 8 bases between them. From germline, CDR1 is MNHEY and CDR2 SMNVEV (reference sequence). From RNA transcripts, TCR beta CDR3 regions were amplified. First-round RT-PCR targeting the TCR CDR3 was performed with the HTBI primer set. MiXCR, run by TCRdb on the multiplex PCR reads, gives a single entry per CDR3 protein. Here the sample spans 300,000 to 350,000 distinct CDR3 sequences, around 13% being singletons.

The sequenced sample consisted of blood. This TCR came from a woman aged 25-40 years with Graves' hyperthyroidism. This chain connects TRBV27 to TRBJ1-1; D is unclear. Here the CDR3 reads CASSLAAGTEAFF. DNA for the CDR3: TGTGCCAGCAGTTTAGCGGCAGGCACTGAAGCTTTCTTT.